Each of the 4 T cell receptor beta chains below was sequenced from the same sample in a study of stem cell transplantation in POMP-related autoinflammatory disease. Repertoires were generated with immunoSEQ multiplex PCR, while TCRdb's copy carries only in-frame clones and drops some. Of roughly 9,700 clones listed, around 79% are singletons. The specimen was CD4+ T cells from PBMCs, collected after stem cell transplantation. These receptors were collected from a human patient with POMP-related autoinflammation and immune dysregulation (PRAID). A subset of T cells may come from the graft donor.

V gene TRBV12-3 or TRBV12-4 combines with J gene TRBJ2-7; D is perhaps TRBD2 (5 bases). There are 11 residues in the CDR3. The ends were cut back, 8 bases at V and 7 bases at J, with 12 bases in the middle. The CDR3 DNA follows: TGTGCCAGCGGGAGTGGAGTGGAGCAGTACTTC. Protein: CASGSGVEQYF.

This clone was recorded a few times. CDR3 in DNA: TGTGCAAGTCGCTTAGTTCTAGCGGGAGTAGATACGCAGTATTTT. Residues: CASRLVLAGVDTQYF. The gene calls are TRBV12-2 and TRBJ2-3; the table's TRBD2 call for D was not verified on the DNA. TRBV12-2 has pseudogene status. The length of the CDR3 is 15 residues.

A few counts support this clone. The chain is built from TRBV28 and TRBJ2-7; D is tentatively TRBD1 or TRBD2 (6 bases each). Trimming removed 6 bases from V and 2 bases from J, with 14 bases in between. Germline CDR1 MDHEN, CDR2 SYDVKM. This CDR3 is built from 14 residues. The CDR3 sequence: CASRGAGFTYEQYF. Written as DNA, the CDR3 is TGTGCCAGCAGGGGGGCGGGGTTCACCTACGAGCAGTACTTC. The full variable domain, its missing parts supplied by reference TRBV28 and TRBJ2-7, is DVKVTQSSRYLVKRTGEKVFLECVQDMDHENMFWYRQDPGLGLRLIYFSYDVKMKEKGDIPEGYSVSREKKERFSLILESASTNQTSMYLCASRGAGFTYEQYFGPGTRLTVT.

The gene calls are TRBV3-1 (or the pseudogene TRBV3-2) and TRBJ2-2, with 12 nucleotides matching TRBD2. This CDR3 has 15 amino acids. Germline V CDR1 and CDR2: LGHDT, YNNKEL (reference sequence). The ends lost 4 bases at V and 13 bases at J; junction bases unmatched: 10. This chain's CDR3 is CASSRQTSGSAGLFF. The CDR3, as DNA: TGTGCCAGCAGCCGACAGACTAGCGGGAGCGCGGGGCTGTTTTTT.